Given below is one TCR beta chain in context. The data originate from a study of blood T cell repertoires in COVID-19. The wider study: Acute and convalescent COVID-19 specimens originated in the United States, Italy and Spain. PBMCs, B-cell-depleted T cells, or T cells provided the cDNA or gDNA that made up the material.

Trimming stripped 5 bases from V and 2 bases from J, with 10 bases between. Germline loops: CDR1 MNHEY, CDR2 SVGAGI. The CDR3 spans 14 residues. Authors' processing steps: Estimation of nucleated cell counts relied on the amplification of reference gene primers. Clones were sequenced by immunoSEQ multiplex PCR, and TCRdb holds only the in-frame ones, with some missing. V, J and clone size derive from that table, while D and trimming were established from the DNA sequence. The table lists about 55,000 clones, under 90% of them singletons. Material: peripheral blood. The chain recombines TRBV6-5 with TRBJ1-3; D remains unclear. The TCR was taken from a man in his 70s with acute or convalescent COVID-19. CDR3 coding DNA: TGTGCCAGCAGTACCGCTGGAGCTGGAAACACCATATATTTT. It encodes CASSTAGAGNTIYF.